This T cell receptor beta chain appears in the sequencing data of a study of blood T cells in healthy people across ages. Study results and limitations: The study regarded diversity estimates from one million T cells as underestimates.

Combining a sample-barcoded 5' primer with a J-beta primer mix, a second PCR ran for roughly 6 to 12 cycles. A single record per CDR3 protein comes from TCRdb applying MiXCR to the 5' RACE reads. The data show approximately 810,000 distinct CDR3 sequences, approximately 35% seen once. This CDR3 has 16 residues. From germline, CDR1 is SGHRS and CDR2 YFSETQ. The ends were cut back, 2 bases at V and 1 base at J, with 12 bases in the middle. A word on this clonotype: Its specificity is unknown.

Peripheral blood, about 10 milliliters per donor, was collected. No fewer than 6 million PBMCs went into each sample. The extraction recovered at least 5.5 micrograms of total RNA per sample. This rearrangement joins TRBV5-1 to TRBJ2-2, with D possibly matching TRBD2 (5 bases). This receptor was obtained from a man aged 18-30 years in good health. Sequencing was done on a sample of blood. CDR3 in DNA: TGCGCCAGCAGCTTAAAACCCCGGGAGAACACCGGGGAGCTGTTTTTT. It translates to CASSLKPRENTGELFF. Based on the CDR3 plus reference TRBV5-1 and TRBJ2-2, the full variable domain is KAGVTQTPRYLIKTRGQQVTLSCSPISGHRSVSWYQQTPGQGLQFLFEYFSETQRNKGNFPGRFSGRQFSNSRSEMNVSTLELGDSALYLCASSLKPRENTGELFFGEGSRLTVL.